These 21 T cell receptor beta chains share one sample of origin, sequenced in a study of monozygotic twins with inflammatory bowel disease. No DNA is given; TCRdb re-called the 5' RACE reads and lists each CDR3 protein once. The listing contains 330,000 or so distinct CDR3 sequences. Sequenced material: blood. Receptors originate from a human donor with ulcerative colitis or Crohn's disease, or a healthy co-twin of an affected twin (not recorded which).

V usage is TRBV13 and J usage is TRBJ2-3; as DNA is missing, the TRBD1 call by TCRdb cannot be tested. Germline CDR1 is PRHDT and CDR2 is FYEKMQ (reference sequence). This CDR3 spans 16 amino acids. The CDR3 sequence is CASSLGRNSGADTQYF.

CDR3 region: CASSVTGTGPSPLHF. The chain uses TRBV27 and TRBJ1-6; TCRdb's D call of TRBD1 is untestable without DNA. The CDR3 length is 15 residues. CDR1 is MNHEY and CDR2 is SMNVEV in the germline V gene (reference sequence).

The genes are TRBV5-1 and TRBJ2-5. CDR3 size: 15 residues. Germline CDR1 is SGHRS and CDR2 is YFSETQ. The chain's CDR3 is CASSLTILRGETQYF.

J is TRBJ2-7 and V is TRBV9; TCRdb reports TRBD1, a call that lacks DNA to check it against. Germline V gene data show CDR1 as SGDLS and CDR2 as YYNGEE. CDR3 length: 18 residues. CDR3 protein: CASSVGRGGGRRTREQYF.

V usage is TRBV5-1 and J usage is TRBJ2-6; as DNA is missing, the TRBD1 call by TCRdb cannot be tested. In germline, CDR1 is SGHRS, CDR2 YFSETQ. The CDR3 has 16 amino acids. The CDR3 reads CASSLAAGTGANVLTF. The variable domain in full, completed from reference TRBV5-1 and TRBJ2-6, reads KAGVTQTPRYLIKTRGQQVTLSCSPISGHRSVSWYQQTPGQGLQFLFEYFSETQRNKGNFPGRFSGRQFSNSRSEMNVSTLELGDSALYLCASSLAAGTGANVLTFGAGSRLTVL.

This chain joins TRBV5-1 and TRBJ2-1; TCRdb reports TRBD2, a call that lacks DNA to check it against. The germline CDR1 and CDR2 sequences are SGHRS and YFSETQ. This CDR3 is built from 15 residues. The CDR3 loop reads CASSLGGTYDNEQFF.

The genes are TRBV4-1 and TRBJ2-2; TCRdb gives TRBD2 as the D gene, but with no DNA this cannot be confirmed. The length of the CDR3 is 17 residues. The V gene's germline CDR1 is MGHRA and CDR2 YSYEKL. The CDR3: CASSPSPLVDYTGELFF.

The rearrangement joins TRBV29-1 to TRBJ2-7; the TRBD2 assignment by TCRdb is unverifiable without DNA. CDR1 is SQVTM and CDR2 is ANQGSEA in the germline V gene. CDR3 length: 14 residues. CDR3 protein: CSVGSGRPPYEQYF.

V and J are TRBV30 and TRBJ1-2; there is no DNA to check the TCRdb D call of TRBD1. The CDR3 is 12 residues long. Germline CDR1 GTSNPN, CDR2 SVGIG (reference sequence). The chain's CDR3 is CAWTGGENGYTF.

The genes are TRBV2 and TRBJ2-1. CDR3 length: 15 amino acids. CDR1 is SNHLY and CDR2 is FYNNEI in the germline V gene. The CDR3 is CASSEALFVGNEQFF.

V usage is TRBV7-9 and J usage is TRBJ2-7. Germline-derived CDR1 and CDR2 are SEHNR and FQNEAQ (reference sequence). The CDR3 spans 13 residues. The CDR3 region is CASSLASAYEQYF.

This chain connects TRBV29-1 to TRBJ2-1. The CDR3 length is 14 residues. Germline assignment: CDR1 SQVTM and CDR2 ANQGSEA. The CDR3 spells CSVTPLKGLHEQFF.

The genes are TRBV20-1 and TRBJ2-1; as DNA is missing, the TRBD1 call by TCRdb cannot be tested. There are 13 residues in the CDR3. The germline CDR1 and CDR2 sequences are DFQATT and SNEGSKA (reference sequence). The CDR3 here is CSARPPPQNEQFF.

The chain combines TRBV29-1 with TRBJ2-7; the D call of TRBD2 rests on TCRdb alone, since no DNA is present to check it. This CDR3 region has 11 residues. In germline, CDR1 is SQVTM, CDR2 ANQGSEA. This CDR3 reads CSVDSAGQQYF.

CDR3 loop: CASSQLRGDSPLHF. The gene calls are TRBV12-3 or TRBV12-4 and TRBJ1-6; absent DNA, TCRdb's TRBD1 call cannot be checked. CDR3 length: 14 amino acids.

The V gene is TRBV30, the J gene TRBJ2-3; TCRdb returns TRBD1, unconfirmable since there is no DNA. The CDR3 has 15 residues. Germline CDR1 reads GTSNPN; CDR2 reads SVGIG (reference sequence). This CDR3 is CAWSPGQGATDTQYF.

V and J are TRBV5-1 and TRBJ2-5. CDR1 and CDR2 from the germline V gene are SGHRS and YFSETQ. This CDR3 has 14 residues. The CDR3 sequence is CASSFSQAKETQYF.

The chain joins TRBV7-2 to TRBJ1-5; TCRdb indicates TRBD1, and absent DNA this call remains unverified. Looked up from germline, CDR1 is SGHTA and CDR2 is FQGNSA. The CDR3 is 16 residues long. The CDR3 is CASSLKTGAWAQPQHF.

This chain's CDR3 is CASSAGGEPSTDTQYF. The chain links TRBV5-1 to TRBJ2-3. Germline loops: CDR1 SGHRS, CDR2 YFSETQ. There are 16 residues in the CDR3.

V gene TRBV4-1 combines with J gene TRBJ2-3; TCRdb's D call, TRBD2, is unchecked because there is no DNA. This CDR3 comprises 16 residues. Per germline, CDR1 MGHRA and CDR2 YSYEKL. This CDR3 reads CASRTGLASSTDTQYF.

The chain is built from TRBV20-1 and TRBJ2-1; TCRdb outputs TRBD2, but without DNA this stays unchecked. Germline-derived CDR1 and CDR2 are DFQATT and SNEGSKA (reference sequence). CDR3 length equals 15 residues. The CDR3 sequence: CSASRAGTSNNEQFF.